This T cell receptor (beta chain) emerged from a study of neurological immune-mediated disorders. General study results and limits: TCR clonal expansion peaked in HTLV-1-associated myelopathy patients and was lowest in multiple sclerosis patients.

To note about this clonotype: Its antigen is unidentified.

In TCRdb, the 5' RACE reads were re-called with MiXCR into one record per CDR3 protein. Here the sample spans tens of thousands of distinct CDR3 sequences, about 13% being singletons. The time point: longitudinal time-point 1 (baseline). Germline assignment: CDR1 SGHDT and CDR2 YYEEEE. This CDR3 region has 14 residues. The V end was cut by 5 bases, the J end by 2 bases, with 14 bases between. The V gene is TRBV5-6, the J gene TRBJ2-7; maybe TRBD1 (5 bases). The sequenced sample consisted of PBMCs. This receptor was taken from a female donor with HTLV-1-associated myelopathy (HAM/TSP). This CDR3 is CASSQSRRAYEQYF. The CDR3 DNA reads as TGTGCCAGCAGTCAATCTCGCAGGGCCTACGAGCAGTACTTC.